Described below is a single TCR beta chain sequence and its context. Authors' analysis steps: Reference gene primers were amplified, and this amplification served to estimate nucleated cell counts. Clones were read by immunoSEQ multiplex PCR, and TCRdb kept only the in-frame ones, dropping some. The D gene and trimming were derived from the DNA, and the V and J assignments and clone size from that table. The sample lists fewer than 250,000 clones, 87% occurring once. Trimming left V 0 bases short and J 8 bases short, with 12 bases between. The CDR3 runs 14 residues. CDR1 and CDR2 from the germline V gene are SGHDT and YYEEEE. This sample is drawn from a study of blood T cell repertoires in COVID-19. The wider study: Both acute and convalescent COVID-19 samples were obtained from the United States, Italy and Spain. The analysed material was cDNA or gDNA that came from T cells, B-cell-depleted T cells, or PBMCs.

Adults between roughly 18 and 100 years of age took part from 24 US areas. The receptor's source is a woman aged 25 to 39 with acute COVID-19. What was sequenced was PBMCs or T cells enriched from blood (not recorded which). This sequence joins TRBV5-6 and TRBJ2-1, with D perhaps matching TRBD1 (7 bases). CDR3 coding DNA: TGTGCCAGCAGCTTGGCTGGCAGGGGGGATGAGCAGTTCTTC. It yields the protein CASSLAGRGDEQFF.